The 4 T cell receptor beta chains given below trace back to one sample, sequenced in a study of CD8+ T cells in alopecia areata. Following RNA extraction, reverse transcription yielded cDNA that acted as the sequencing template. Produced via immunoSEQ multiplex PCR; TCRdb's table is partial and in-frame only. The table records some 150,000 clones, about 66% of them present only once. The material sequenced was CD8+ T cells sorted from blood, taken at week 0. The receptors were gathered from a human donor with alopecia areata.

With respect to this clone: A read error may produce the germline difference seen at one junction end. CDR3 in amino acids: CASSEIAGGYNEQFF. The CDR3 nucleotides read TGTGCCAGCAGTGAAATAGCGGGGGGCTACAATGAGCAATTCTTC. This rearrangement joins TRBV6-1 to TRBJ2-1; 10 positions agree with TRBD2. Germline lookup yields CDR1 MNHNS and CDR2 SASEGT. The CDR3 runs 15 residues.

This clone was detected only a few times. The chain links TRBV6-1 to TRBJ1-5, with TRBD1 matching 9 bases. The V gene's germline CDR1 is MNHNS and CDR2 SASEGT. This CDR3 has 15 residues. J was trimmed by 9 bases and V by 6 bases; bases with no gene match: 12. The CDR3 loop is CASSVSGTGFWPQHF. The CDR3 nucleotides are TGTGCCAGCAGCGTCTCCGGGACAGGGTTTTGGCCCCAGCATTTT.

CDR3 coding DNA: TGTGCCAGCAGTTATGATTCTACGCAGTATTTT. This codes for CASSYDSTQYF. The chain joins TRBV27 to TRBJ2-3; the D is unclear. Germline V gene sequence: CDR1 MNHEY, CDR2 SMNVEV (reference sequence). The CDR3 has 11 amino acids. Deletions cut 4 bases from V and 8 bases from J, with 7 bases between.

The chain has TRBV21-1 and TRBJ1-2. TRBV21-1 counts as a pseudogene. The CDR3 extends over 9 amino acids. The CDR3 coding sequence is TGTGCCAGCAGACCTGGCTACACCTTC. Encoded protein: CASRPGYTF.